This TCR beta chain was observed in a study of tumor-infiltrating lymphocytes in localized non-small cell lung cancer (dated by TCRdb to the early 2020s). Background on the whole study: Several histologies were represented in the cohort, which also included both smokers and never-smokers as well as patients whose samples were collected after neoadjuvant chemotherapy. From each patient came resected tumor tissue plus uninvolved lung tissue from that same patient, and the uninvolved lung tissue was described as non-adjacent to the tumor. Flow cytometry, multiplex immunofluorescence, RNA-seq, exome sequencing and proteomics were applied to the same patients as TCR sequencing, which was one of several integrated assays. In total, the ICON cohort consisted of 150 surgical patients with localized non-small cell lung cancer who had their tumors resected. A total of 55 or so patients were included in the paired tumor versus uninvolved lung comparison of immunoSEQ T-cell fraction.

The germline V gene provides CDR1 SGDLS and CDR2 YYNGEE. The CDR3 measures 14 amino acids from cysteine to phenylalanine. Only CDR3 DNA is held: 42 bases, read in frame from base 1. The trim is 0 bases for V and 5 bases for J, with a gap of 11 bases between the germline ends. The T-cell fraction in tumor and uninvolved lung tissue was provided by TCR sequencing with the immunoSEQ assay. In the authors' own workflow: To analyze survival, patients were divided into a high T-cell fraction group (upper tertile) and a low T-cell fraction group (lower two tertiles), and the two groups were compared using a log-rank test. A signed-rank test was used to check for differences in T-cell fraction between paired tumor and uninvolved lung. Here the immuneACCESS table is served through TCRdb, limited to in-frame sequences with V and J called. Missing clones are a known gap in these copies; in checked studies unresolved V genes cover under half, and the rest lacks a known reason. The DNA was the basis for D and trimming; V, J and clone size are from that table. In all, the sample holds about 16,000 clones, and 75% of those were seen once. The biggest ten clones account for over 7.5% of the sample.

The paper's findings and limits, for the study overall: Consistent with immunofluorescence CD3 counts, TCRbeta sequencing supported greater T cell infiltration in tumors than in uninvolved lung tissue. The TCR-derived T-cell fraction showed no difference between the flow cytometry-defined immunotypes IM1 (good prognosis) and IM2 (poor prognosis). Because different assays used different pieces of the same tissue, technical variation could not be distinguished from intratumor heterogeneity. Recurrence-free survival showed no association with tumor T-cell fraction measured by TCR sequencing (p = 0.61). Assay coverage varied across patients depending on available tissue quantity, so only a subset of the cohort had TCR sequencing.

Patient enrollment in ICON started in 2016, and the final patient was enrolled in late 2018. A subcohort of 70 to 85 patients provided fresh tumor and matched uninvolved tissue for in-depth immune analyses, with TCR sequencing among those analyses. DNA isolated from bulk tissue, without cell sorting, was used for TCR sequencing. With regard to this clone: This receptor's antigen is unknown. Per-base quality was not reported, and no clone a single base away is much larger than it.

This sequence originates from a human donor with non-small cell lung cancer. Sequenced input: lung tumor tissue. The chain couples TRBV9 to TRBJ2-5, with no D gene named confidently. The DNA sequence is TGTGCCAGCAGCGTAGGAACCCTCGGGGAGACCCAGTACTTC. The resulting protein is CASSVGTLGETQYF.